A selection of T cell receptor beta chains follows, all from one sample in a study of blood T cell repertoires in COVID-19. Repertoires were generated with immunoSEQ multiplex PCR, while TCRdb's copy carries only in-frame clones and drops some. The data hold nearly 110,000 clones, with over 55% observed a single time. Input material: peripheral blood. Receptors originate from a human donor with acute or convalescent COVID-19. The donor label of this sample is uncertain. The CDR3 runs from the conserved cysteine through the conserved F or W. Each record gives: J gene, D gene, V gene, clone size, CDR3 protein, CDR3 DNA. A D gene is named only where the DNA matches it firmly. Part of the rows lack a size; the others show once, few, many or a class for expanded clones.

J: TRBJ1-2; D: TRBD1; V: TRBV5-1; size: .; CDR3: CASSLGRDSFYGYTF; DNA: TGCGCCAGCAGCTTGGGGAGGGACAGTTTTTATGGCTACACCTTC
J: TRBJ2-5; D: TRBD2; V: TRBV5-1; size: .; CDR3: CASSSGLAGGETQYF; DNA: TGCGCCAGCAGCTCGGGACTAGCGGGGGGGGAGACCCAGTACTTC
J: TRBJ2-3; D: TRBD2; V: TRBV28; size: once; CDR3: CASRSTSGGAKDTQYF; DNA: TGTGCCAGCAGATCAACTAGCGGGGGGGCCAAAGATACGCAGTATTTT
J: TRBJ2-1; D: TRBD2; V: TRBV3-1/TRBV3-2; size: .; CDR3: CASSQETSGDNEQFF; DNA: TGTGCCAGCAGCCAGGAGACTAGCGGGGACAATGAGCAGTTCTTC
J: TRBJ1-4; D: .; V: TRBV5-1; size: .; CDR3: CASSLGRGSEKLFF; DNA: TGCGCCAGCAGCTTGGGTAGGGGGTCGGAAAAACTGTTTTTT
J: TRBJ1-2; D: .; V: TRBV2; size: .; CDR3: CASSENRGYTF; DNA: TGTGCCAGCAGTGAAAATCGGGGCTACACCTTC
J: TRBJ1-1; D: TRBD1; V: TRBV30; size: .; CDR3: CAWKTGLLTEAFF; DNA: TGTGCCTGGAAGACAGGGTTACTCACTGAAGCTTTCTTT
J: TRBJ1-6; D: .; V: TRBV10-2; size: .; CDR3: CASSAISYNSPLHF; DNA: TGCGCCAGCTCTGCTATCTCCTATAATTCACCCCTCCACTTT
J: TRBJ2-1; D: .; V: TRBV9; size: .; CDR3: CASSVFGNEQFF; DNA: TGTGCCAGCAGCGTATTCGGGAATGAGCAGTTCTTC
J: TRBJ1-4; D: .; V: TRBV18; size: .; CDR3: CASSPSLGSLNEKLFF; DNA: TGTGCCAGCTCACCAAGTTTGGGCAGCCTTAATGAAAAACTGTTTTTT
J: TRBJ1-5; D: TRBD1; V: TRBV6-1; size: .; CDR3: CASSEARRTGNQPQHF; DNA: TGTGCCAGCAGTGAAGCGCGTAGGACAGGAAATCAGCCCCAGCATTTT
J: TRBJ2-1; D: TRBD2; V: TRBV11-2; size: once; CDR3: CASSPTSGGAGHEQFF; DNA: TGTGCCAGCAGTCCCACTAGCGGGGGGGCCGGCCATGAGCAGTTCTTC
J: TRBJ1-6; D: .; V: TRBV5-1; size: few; CDR3: CASSEVGGANNNSPLHF; DNA: TGCGCCAGCAGCGAGGTCGGAGGGGCTAATAATAATTCACCCCTCCACTTT
J: TRBJ2-3; D: TRBD1; V: TRBV5-6; size: .; CDR3: CASSDRGRGDTQYF; DNA: TGTGCCAGCAGCGACAGGGGGCGCGGAGATACGCAGTATTTT
J: TRBJ1-5; D: .; V: TRBV2; size: .; CDR3: CASRKQDISNQPQHF; DNA: TGTGCCAGCAGGAAACAGGATATTAGCAATCAGCCCCAGCATTTT
J: TRBJ1-3; D: TRBD1; V: TRBV28; size: .; CDR3: CASRDRGRGNTIYF; DNA: TGTGCCAGCAGGGACAGGGGGCGTGGAAACACCATATATTTT
J: TRBJ2-1; D: .; V: TRBV20-1; size: .; CDR3: CSASGGGGSSYNEQFF; DNA: TGCAGTGCTAGTGGTGGCGGAGGTAGCTCCTACAATGAGCAGTTCTTC
J: TRBJ2-7; D: TRBD2; V: TRBV19; size: few; CDR3: CASSGGAGEQYF; DNA: TGTGCCAGTAGCGGGGGGGCCGGCGAGCAGTACTTC
J: TRBJ2-1; D: TRBD1; V: TRBV29-1; size: .; CDR3: CSVGQAYNEQFF; DNA: TGCAGCGTGGGACAGGCCTACAATGAGCAGTTCTTC
J: TRBJ2-5; D: TRBD2; V: TRBV30; size: .; CDR3: CAWSSGLAGGYQETQYF; DNA: TGTGCCTGGAGTTCGGGGCTAGCGGGGGGGTACCAAGAGACCCAGTACTTC
J: TRBJ1-6; D: .; V: TRBV7-9; size: few; CDR3: CASSLVEVANSPLHF; DNA: TGTGCCAGCAGCTTAGTTGAGGTGGCCAATTCACCCCTCCACTTT
J: TRBJ1-4; D: TRBD1; V: TRBV19; size: .; CDR3: CASSIEDRGGEKLFF; DNA: TGTGCCAGTAGTATTGAGGACAGGGGAGGTGAAAAACTGTTTTTT
J: TRBJ1-5; D: .; V: TRBV6-5; size: .; CDR3: CARDSGGNQPQHF; DNA: TGTGCCAGGGACAGCGGAGGCAATCAGCCCCAGCATTTT
J: TRBJ2-5; D: .; V: TRBV13; size: .; CDR3: CASSSRRRRGETQYF; DNA: TGTGCCAGCAGCTCCCGACGTCGGCGGGGAGAGACCCAGTACTTC
J: TRBJ2-3; D: TRBD2; V: TRBV2; size: .; CDR3: CASTGGDTQYF; DNA: TGTGCCAGCACGGGGGGAGATACGCAGTATTTT
J: TRBJ1-1; D: TRBD1; V: TRBV6-2/TRBV6-3; size: .; CDR3: CASSYRGPWNTEAFF; DNA: TGTGCCAGCAGTTACAGGGGGCCCTGGAACACTGAAGCTTTCTTT
J: TRBJ1-4; D: .; V: TRBV6-6; size: .; CDR3: CASRTQGSATNEKLFF; DNA: TGTGCCAGCAGAACCCAGGGTTCCGCAACTAATGAAAAACTGTTTTTT
J: TRBJ1-6; D: .; V: TRBV7-9; size: many; CDR3: CASSFNRDSPLHF; DNA: TGTGCCAGCAGCTTTAACAGAGATTCACCCCTCCACTTT
J: TRBJ2-3; D: TRBD2; V: TRBV4-1; size: .; CDR3: CASSQRGSGGTDTQYF; DNA: TGCGCCAGCAGCCAACGGGGTAGCGGGGGGACAGATACGCAGTATTTT
J: TRBJ1-5; D: .; V: TRBV1; size: many; CDR3: CTSSQADREGQPQHF; DNA: TGCACCAGCAGCCAGGCGGACAGGGAAGGTCAGCCCCAGCATTTT
J: TRBJ2-3; D: .; V: TRBV7-2; size: .; CDR3: CASSIQSTDTQYF; DNA: TGTGCCAGCAGCATCCAGAGCACAGATACGCAGTATTTT
J: TRBJ2-5; D: .; V: TRBV25-1; size: once; CDR3: CASSEGSGTQYF; DNA: TGTGCCAGCAGTGAAGGGTCAGGGACCCAGTACTTC
J: TRBJ2-1; D: TRBD2; V: TRBV4-2; size: once; CDR3: CASSPGGSYNEQFF; DNA: TGTGCCAGCAGCCCGGGGGGCTCCTACAATGAGCAGTTCTTC
J: TRBJ1-1; D: TRBD1; V: TRBV28; size: .; CDR3: CASRLQGAITEAFF; DNA: TGTGCCAGCAGGCTACAGGGGGCAATCACTGAAGCTTTCTTT
J: TRBJ1-2; D: .; V: TRBV7-9; size: .; CDR3: CASSQILYGYTF; DNA: TGTGCCAGCAGCCAGATTTTGTATGGCTACACCTTC
J: TRBJ1-5; D: .; V: TRBV6-1; size: .; CDR3: CASTFQGNQPQHF; DNA: TGTGCCAGCACCTTTCAGGGGAATCAGCCCCAGCATTTT
J: TRBJ2-6; D: .; V: TRBV5-5; size: many; CDR3: CASSLLRGHANSGANVLTF; DNA: TGTGCCAGCAGCTTGTTACGGGGACATGCAAACTCTGGGGCCAACGTCCTGACTTTC
J: TRBJ2-1; D: TRBD2; V: TRBV12-3/TRBV12-4; size: .; CDR3: CASSLAGGKEQFF; DNA: TGTGCCAGCAGTCTAGCGGGGGGGAAGGAGCAGTTCTTC